These T cell receptor beta chains were read from a single sample in a study of control samples from healthy donors and cancer patients. Assay: immunoSEQ multiplex PCR; the TCRdb copy retains only in-frame clones and omits some. The sample records 390,000 or so clones, 90% being singletons. Sequencing was carried out using PBMCs. The receptor set was obtained from a man between 40 and 49 years old with head and neck cancer. Both conserved end residues are part of each CDR3. D genes are given only for firm matches. Only some rows state a clone size, as once, few, many or a class for expanded clones.

j_call v_call d_call clone_size cdr3_nt cdr3_aa
TRBJ2-7 TRBV7-2 TRBD2 - TGTGCCAGCAGCAGGGTTGGGGGCTTGGGGACTAGTAGGTCCGAGCAGTACTTC CASSRVGGLGTSRSEQYF
TRBJ2-5 TRBV3-1/TRBV3-2 - few TGTGCCAGCAGCCTGGGACTTGGTGGAGCGGTACAAGAGACCCAGTACTTC CASSLGLGGAVQETQYF
TRBJ2-2 TRBV11-2 - - TGTGCCAGCAGCTTAGATAGTTACAGCCACTCGAACACCGGGGAGCTGTTTTTT CASSLDSYSHSNTGELFF
TRBJ2-2 TRBV7-2 TRBD2 - TGTGCCAGCAGCGCCAGACTAGCGGTATCGAACACCGGGGAGCTGTTTTTT CASSARLAVSNTGELFF
TRBJ1-1 TRBV9 TRBD1 few TGTGCCAGCAGCGTAGCAGGGGGGATGAACACTGAAGCTTTCTTT CASSVAGGMNTEAFF
TRBJ2-3 TRBV2 TRBD1 - TGTGCCAGCAGTGCCCTGGCAGGGGGTACAGATACGCAGTATTTT CASSALAGGTDTQYF
TRBJ2-2 TRBV4-2 - many TGTGCCAGCAGCTTCCGACTCAGCACCGGGGAGCTGTTTTTT CASSFRLSTGELFF
TRBJ2-7 TRBV11-2 TRBD2 once TGTGCCTCCCTAGCGGGCAACCGGCACGAGCAGTACTTC CASLAGNRHEQYF
TRBJ1-5 TRBV7-2 TRBD1 few TGTGCCAGCAGCCGGACAGGGGTTAGCAATCAGCCCCAGCATTTT CASSRTGVSNQPQHF
TRBJ2-2 TRBV5-8 - - TGTGCCAGCATCGGGCTGGGGGCGCATACCGGGGAGCTGTTTTTT CASIGLGAHTGELFF
TRBJ2-2 TRBV6-1 - - TGTGCCAGCAGTGATGAGTGGGAGCTGTTTTTT CASSDEWELFF
TRBJ2-7 TRBV10-3 - - TGTGCCATCACCCAAGGAAGGGGTAGAAATTCCTACGAGCAGTACTTC CAITQGRGRNSYEQYF
TRBJ2-7 TRBV5-5 - - TGTGCCAGCAGCTTGGGCGATTACGAGCAGTACTTC CASSLGDYEQYF
TRBJ1-1 TRBV5-1 - - TGCGCCAGCAGCTTGGAGGGGACAATGAACACTGAAGCTTTCTTT CASSLEGTMNTEAFF
TRBJ2-1 TRBV28 TRBD2 - TGTGCCAGCAGTGGAATAGCGGGTTTCTCCTACAATGAGCAGTTCTTC CASSGIAGFSYNEQFF
TRBJ1-1 TRBV7-2 - - TGTGCCAGCAGCTTAGACTTCAACACTGAAGCTTTCTTT CASSLDFNTEAFF
TRBJ1-2 TRBV27 - once TGTGCCAGCAGTTTCCGGGGGGTTGAAGGGGGCTACACCTTC CASSFRGVEGGYTF
TRBJ2-7 TRBV27 TRBD2 - TGTGCCAGCGGAAGCGGGAGTAGCTACGAGCAGTACTTC CASGSGSSYEQYF
TRBJ2-7 TRBV10-1 - - TGCGCCAGCAGTGAAGGTCTTGGACCTACCTACGAGCAGTACTTC CASSEGLGPTYEQYF
TRBJ1-1 TRBV12-3/TRBV12-4 - - TGTGCCAGCAGTTTAGCCCAACGCTCCGAAGCTTTCTTT CASSLAQRSEAFF
TRBJ2-1 TRBV6-4 - - TGTGCCAGCAGGATGTTTGACTCCTACAATGAGCAGTTCTTC CASRMFDSYNEQFF
TRBJ2-3 TRBV10-3 TRBD2 - TGTGCCATCAGTACTAGCGGGGAGGGGACAGATACGCAGTATTTT CAISTSGEGTDTQYF
TRBJ1-2 TRBV16 - few TGTGCCAGCAGCCAATTGAATAGGCGAGGCTACACCTTC CASSQLNRRGYTF
TRBJ2-1 TRBV6-6 - - TGTGCCAGCAGCGGTTCGGGGCTACCCGGCTACAATGAGCAGTTCTTC CASSGSGLPGYNEQFF
TRBJ2-3 TRBV30 TRBD2 - TGTGCCGGGGGAGGGAGCACAGATACGCAGTATTTT CAGGGSTDTQYF
TRBJ2-3 TRBV7-3 TRBD2 - TGTGCCAGCAGGTCAGGAGAGCGGGGGGCAGATACGCAGTATTTT CASRSGERGADTQYF
TRBJ1-1 TRBV9 TRBD1 - TGTGCCAGCAGCGTATCCAGGGGACAGGCAGCCACTGAAGCTTTCTTT CASSVSRGQAATEAFF
TRBJ2-7 TRBV18 - - TGTGCCAGCTCACCGGGGAGGCAGGGCACCTACGAGCAGTACTTC CASSPGRQGTYEQYF
TRBJ2-3 TRBV7-2 TRBD2 - TGTGCCAGCAGCCTCCAACTAGCGGGGGCGACCACAGATACGCAGTATTTT CASSLQLAGATTDTQYF
TRBJ2-1 TRBV14 - - TGTGCCAGCAGTCTTCGCACTAGCAAGAACTACAATGAGCAGTTCTTC CASSLRTSKNYNEQFF
TRBJ2-2 TRBV9 - - TGTGCCAGCAGCGTAGGACCAAGCGGCGGGGAGCTGTTTTTT CASSVGPSGGELFF
TRBJ1-4 TRBV4-3 - - TGCGCCAGCAGCCCCGGGTCGGCCGGGGGTGGTGAAAAACTGTTTTTT CASSPGSAGGGEKLFF
TRBJ1-2 TRBV14 - - TGTGCCAGCAGCCGTCGGACTAACTATGGCTACACCTTC CASSRRTNYGYTF
TRBJ2-1 TRBV4-1 TRBD2 - TGCGCCAGCAGCCAAGAAATTCCGGGAGGAAGGAGGGATGAGCAGTTCTTC CASSQEIPGGRRDEQFF
TRBJ2-3 TRBV9 TRBD1 - TGTGCCAGCAGCGTAAAAGGGGGACAGGGGGTGGCAGATACGCAGTATTTT CASSVKGGQGVADTQYF
TRBJ2-5 TRBV28 TRBD1 - TGTGCCAGCACTACTGGACAGGCCCGAAAAGAGACCCAGTACTTC CASTTGQARKETQYF
TRBJ1-2 TRBV7-2 - - TGTGCCAGCAGCTTAGTCCCCGGCGAACGGCAGCCGTATGGCTACACCTTC CASSLVPGERQPYGYTF
TRBJ2-4 TRBV24-1 - - TGTGCCACCAGTCAGGGGGGATATAACATTCAGTACTTC CATSQGGYNIQYF
TRBJ1-3 TRBV7-2 - - TGTGCCAGCAGCTTACAGGACAGCCGCTCTGGAAACACCATATATTTT CASSLQDSRSGNTIYF
TRBJ2-1 TRBV9 - - TGTGCCAGCAGCTACGGGGCGGATAGTGAGCAGTTCTTC CASSYGADSEQFF
TRBJ1-4 TRBV4-3 - - TGCGCCAGCAGCCTTCGGAGGGGGGCGATTAATGAAAAACTGTTTTTT CASSLRRGAINEKLFF
TRBJ1-1 TRBV19 - - TGTGCCAGGAATACAGGGTCCGACACTGAAGCTTTCTTT CARNTGSDTEAFF
TRBJ1-1 TRBV6-2/TRBV6-3 - - TGTGCCAGCAGTTACGATCGGACACAGGCCGAAGCTTTCTTT CASSYDRTQAEAFF
TRBJ2-3 TRBV18 - - TGTGCCAGCTCACCCCGCATGGGCACAGATACGCAGTATTTT CASSPRMGTDTQYF
TRBJ1-5 TRBV28 TRBD1 once TGTGCCAGCAGTCCCTACGGGACAGGGAATAGTCAGCCCCAGCATTTT CASSPYGTGNSQPQHF
TRBJ2-1 TRBV7-3 - once TGTGCCAGCAGCTCGGGCGGCCACTACAATGAGCAGTTCTTC CASSSGGHYNEQFF
TRBJ1-2 TRBV7-2 - - TGTGCCAGCAGCTCTAGCTCGGGGGACTATGGCTACACCTTC CASSSSSGDYGYTF
TRBJ1-1 TRBV10-3 - - TGTGCCACCTCCCTGGGGAACACTGAAGCTTTCTTT CATSLGNTEAFF
TRBJ1-2 TRBV4-2 TRBD1 once TGTGCCAGCAGCCACCCTGGACAGGGGGCGGATGGCTACACCTTC CASSHPGQGADGYTF
TRBJ2-7 TRBV7-6 - once TGTGCCAGCAGCCTAACCGGGACTGCATCCTACGAGCAGTACTTC CASSLTGTASYEQYF
TRBJ2-3 TRBV7-3 TRBD1 few TGTGCCAGCAGCTTAGATGCAGGGGGCGGGACGCAGTATTTT CASSLDAGGGTQYF
TRBJ2-3 TRBV3-1/TRBV3-2 - once TGTGCCAGCAGCCAAGAGTTGGGCCGGGGTACGCAGTATTTT CASSQELGRGTQYF
TRBJ2-7 TRBV7-9 - - TGTGCCAGCAGGTCTACCGGCCCCTACGAGCAGTACTTC CASRSTGPYEQYF
TRBJ1-4 TRBV27 TRBD1 - TGTGCCAGCAGTTTAGGACAGGGCGTCGAAAAACTGTTTTTT CASSLGQGVEKLFF
TRBJ2-1 TRBV9 TRBD2 - TGTGCCAGCAGCGGTAGCGGGAGGAAGCACAATGAGCAGTTCTTC CASSGSGRKHNEQFF
TRBJ2-2 TRBV19 - - TGTGCCAGTATTAGGCCAGGGAGGTACACCGGGGAGCTGTTTTTT CASIRPGRYTGELFF
TRBJ1-5 TRBV5-4 TRBD1 - TGTGCCAGCAGCCCTGGACAGGGACTGGATCAGCCCCAGCATTTT CASSPGQGLDQPQHF